Listed below are T cell receptor beta chains from one sample, sequenced in a study of cytomegalovirus exposure and HLA in healthy donors. Using immunoSEQ multiplex PCR, the repertoire was profiled, and TCRdb retains in-frame clones only, with some absent. This sample has fewer than 250,000 clones, with approximately 83% found just once. Sequencing was done on a sample of PBMCs. Receptors originate from a boy younger than 10 in good health and CMV-seronegative. The CDR3 runs from the conserved cysteine through the conserved F or W. The D gene is left open where the match is weak. The size entry is marked missing in some rows and otherwise reads once, few, many or a size class.

d_gene: TRBD1
j_gene: TRBJ1-2
abundance: .
v_gene: TRBV7-6
CDR3aa: CASSLGQGAHGYTF
CDR3nt: TGTGCCAGCAGCTTAGGACAGGGGGCGCATGGCTACACCTTC

d_gene: .
j_gene: TRBJ2-7
abundance: .
v_gene: TRBV19
CDR3aa: CASRLDTSSYEQYF
CDR3nt: TGTGCCAGTAGACTTGACACCTCCTCCTACGAGCAGTACTTC

d_gene: .
j_gene: TRBJ2-1
abundance: .
v_gene: TRBV5-4
CDR3aa: CASRNPRQDEQFF
CDR3nt: TGTGCCAGCAGAAACCCCAGACAGGATGAGCAGTTCTTC

d_gene: TRBD2
j_gene: TRBJ2-7
abundance: .
v_gene: TRBV30
CDR3aa: CAWGQRELAYEQYF
CDR3nt: TGTGCCTGGGGTCAGCGGGAGTTGGCCTACGAGCAGTACTTC

d_gene: TRBD1
j_gene: TRBJ1-1
abundance: .
v_gene: TRBV10-2
CDR3aa: CASRLDRGSTEAFF
CDR3nt: TGCGCCAGCAGACTGGACAGGGGTTCCACTGAAGCTTTCTTT

d_gene: TRBD2
j_gene: TRBJ2-1
abundance: .
v_gene: TRBV19
CDR3aa: CASSTIAGQYNEQFF
CDR3nt: TGTGCCAGTAGTACTATAGCGGGGCAGTACAATGAGCAGTTCTTC

d_gene: .
j_gene: TRBJ2-3
abundance: once
v_gene: TRBV5-1
CDR3aa: CASSFGATDTQYF
CDR3nt: TGCGCCAGCAGCTTCGGAGCCACAGATACGCAGTATTTT

d_gene: TRBD1
j_gene: TRBJ1-2
abundance: .
v_gene: TRBV4-1
CDR3aa: CASSQGQGAVGYTF
CDR3nt: TGCGCCAGCAGCCAAGGACAGGGGGCGGTCGGCTACACCTTC

d_gene: .
j_gene: TRBJ1-1
abundance: few
v_gene: TRBV6-1
CDR3aa: CASSASNMNTEAFF
CDR3nt: TGTGCCAGCAGCGCTAGTAATATGAACACTGAAGCTTTCTTT

d_gene: .
j_gene: TRBJ1-5
abundance: .
v_gene: TRBV19
CDR3aa: CASKPPGVRGQPQHF
CDR3nt: TGTGCCAGTAAGCCCCCAGGGGTTAGAGGTCAGCCCCAGCATTTT

d_gene: .
j_gene: TRBJ1-1
abundance: .
v_gene: TRBV9
CDR3aa: CASSVQVNTEAFF
CDR3nt: TGTGCCAGCAGCGTTCAGGTGAACACTGAAGCTTTCTTT

d_gene: TRBD1
j_gene: TRBJ2-7
abundance: once
v_gene: TRBV29-1
CDR3aa: CSVPGTGGPEQYF
CDR3nt: TGCAGCGTTCCCGGGACAGGGGGCCCCGAGCAGTACTTC

d_gene: .
j_gene: TRBJ2-1
abundance: .
v_gene: TRBV7-6
CDR3aa: CASSSPRGTLPNEQFF
CDR3nt: TGTGCCAGCAGCTCCCCCAGGGGGACTCTCCCCAATGAGCAGTTCTTC

d_gene: TRBD1
j_gene: TRBJ2-3
abundance: .
v_gene: TRBV10-3
CDR3aa: CAISEGTGVSDTQYF
CDR3nt: TGTGCCATCAGTGAGGGGACAGGGGTCTCAGATACGCAGTATTTT

d_gene: TRBD2
j_gene: TRBJ2-1
abundance: .
v_gene: TRBV9
CDR3aa: CASSDGASGSHNEQFF
CDR3nt: TGTGCCAGCAGCGATGGAGCTAGCGGGAGCCACAATGAGCAGTTCTTC

d_gene: .
j_gene: TRBJ2-7
abundance: once
v_gene: TRBV5-3
CDR3aa: CARSVPDRGLPSYEQYF
CDR3nt: TGTGCCAGAAGCGTCCCGGACAGAGGCTTACCCTCCTACGAGCAGTACTTC

d_gene: .
j_gene: TRBJ1-6
abundance: .
v_gene: TRBV6-1
CDR3aa: CASTPGLLNSPLHF
CDR3nt: TGTGCCAGCACTCCGGGACTTCTTAATTCACCCCTCCACTTT

d_gene: .
j_gene: TRBJ1-1
abundance: .
v_gene: TRBV30
CDR3aa: CAWIGGNTEAFF
CDR3nt: TGTGCCTGGATCGGGGGGAACACTGAAGCTTTCTTT

d_gene: TRBD1
j_gene: TRBJ2-5
abundance: .
v_gene: TRBV7-6
CDR3aa: CASLRGPEETQYF
CDR3nt: TGTGCCAGCCTTAGGGGGCCGGAGGAGACCCAGTACTTC

d_gene: .
j_gene: TRBJ1-5
abundance: .
v_gene: TRBV19
CDR3aa: CAGGLSNQPQHF
CDR3nt: TGTGCCGGGGGACTTAGCAATCAGCCCCAGCATTTT

d_gene: .
j_gene: TRBJ1-1
abundance: .
v_gene: TRBV25-1
CDR3aa: CASSEQGNTEAFF
CDR3nt: TGTGCCAGCAGTGAACAGGGGAACACTGAAGCTTTCTTT

d_gene: .
j_gene: TRBJ2-5
abundance: .
v_gene: TRBV9
CDR3aa: CASSQGETQYF
CDR3nt: TGTGCCAGCAGTCAGGGGGAGACCCAGTACTTC

d_gene: .
j_gene: TRBJ1-2
abundance: .
v_gene: TRBV19
CDR3aa: CASTPGQGGFIDGYTF
CDR3nt: TGTGCCAGTACCCCGGGACAAGGTGGATTCATTGATGGCTACACCTTC

d_gene: .
j_gene: TRBJ2-5
abundance: .
v_gene: TRBV6-6
CDR3aa: CASTLHGTQETQYF
CDR3nt: TGTGCCAGCACCCTACATGGGACACAAGAGACCCAGTACTTC

d_gene: TRBD1
j_gene: TRBJ1-6
abundance: .
v_gene: TRBV13
CDR3aa: CASSPRTGGIKNSPLHF
CDR3nt: TGTGCCAGCAGCCCGCGGACAGGGGGCATCAAAAATTCACCCCTCCACTTT

d_gene: TRBD1
j_gene: TRBJ2-7
abundance: once
v_gene: TRBV27
CDR3aa: CASRPGAGGYEQYF
CDR3nt: TGTGCCAGCAGGCCTGGAGCAGGGGGCTACGAGCAGTACTTC

d_gene: .
j_gene: TRBJ1-6
abundance: .
v_gene: TRBV5-6
CDR3aa: CASSLQGARSPLHF
CDR3nt: TGTGCCAGCAGCTTACAGGGTGCCCGTTCACCCCTCCACTTT

d_gene: TRBD2
j_gene: TRBJ2-1
abundance: once
v_gene: TRBV4-2
CDR3aa: CASSQGPGLAGDGEQFF
CDR3nt: TGTGCCAGCAGCCAAGGACCCGGACTAGCGGGAGACGGTGAGCAGTTCTTC

d_gene: TRBD1
j_gene: TRBJ1-4
abundance: .
v_gene: TRBV30
CDR3aa: CAWSSGTGGTNEKLFF
CDR3nt: TGTGCCTGGAGCTCCGGGACAGGGGGTACTAATGAAAAACTGTTTTTT

d_gene: TRBD1
j_gene: TRBJ1-2
abundance: .
v_gene: TRBV5-1
CDR3aa: CASSPALPGTGGSNGDGYTF
CDR3nt: TGCGCCAGCAGCCCGGCCCTCCCTGGGACAGGGGGCAGTAACGGTGATGGCTACACCTTC

d_gene: .
j_gene: TRBJ2-7
abundance: .
v_gene: TRBV27
CDR3aa: CASSSTGKGAEQYF
CDR3nt: TGTGCCAGCAGTTCAACAGGGAAAGGCGCCGAGCAGTACTTC

d_gene: TRBD2
j_gene: TRBJ2-3
abundance: .
v_gene: TRBV29-1
CDR3aa: CSGRLAGSDTQYF
CDR3nt: TGCAGCGGAAGACTAGCTGGGTCAGATACGCAGTATTTT

d_gene: TRBD1
j_gene: TRBJ1-1
abundance: .
v_gene: TRBV5-6
CDR3aa: CASRIRGQRTEAFF
CDR3nt: TGTGCCAGCAGGATAAGGGGGCAGAGGACTGAAGCTTTCTTT

d_gene: .
j_gene: TRBJ2-1
abundance: few
v_gene: TRBV7-2
CDR3aa: CASSPRDKKREQFF
CDR3nt: TGTGCCAGCAGCCCTCGGGACAAGAAGAGGGAGCAGTTCTTC

d_gene: TRBD2
j_gene: TRBJ2-1
abundance: .
v_gene: TRBV7-7
CDR3aa: CASSSSGAGGEQFF
CDR3nt: TGTGCTAGCAGCTCTAGCGGGGCCGGGGGTGAGCAGTTCTTC

d_gene: TRBD1
j_gene: TRBJ1-5
abundance: once
v_gene: TRBV7-3
CDR3aa: CASSSYRDRGVRGNQPQHF
CDR3nt: TGTGCCAGCAGCTCCTACCGGGACAGGGGTGTGAGGGGCAATCAGCCCCAGCATTTT

d_gene: .
j_gene: TRBJ1-4
abundance: few
v_gene: TRBV4-1
CDR3aa: CASSQEGQGKDEKLFF
CDR3nt: TGCGCCAGCAGCCAAGAGGGGCAGGGGAAGGATGAAAAACTGTTTTTT

d_gene: .
j_gene: TRBJ1-1
abundance: .
v_gene: TRBV4-1
CDR3aa: CASSQEQASSQAFF
CDR3nt: TGTGCCAGCAGCCAAGAACAGGCCTCAAGTCAAGCTTTCTTT

d_gene: TRBD1
j_gene: TRBJ1-6
abundance: .
v_gene: TRBV5-4
CDR3aa: CASSIGTDNSPLHF
CDR3nt: TGTGCCAGCAGCATAGGGACAGATAATTCACCCCTCCACTTT

d_gene: .
j_gene: TRBJ2-7
abundance: .
v_gene: TRBV7-9
CDR3aa: CASSADISGEQYF
CDR3nt: TGTGCCAGCAGCGCGGACATCTCCGGGGAGCAGTACTTC

d_gene: TRBD1
j_gene: TRBJ1-1
abundance: .
v_gene: TRBV6-6
CDR3aa: CASNPIRGLHTEAFF
CDR3nt: TGTGCCAGCAATCCTATAAGGGGGCTGCACACTGAAGCTTTCTTT

d_gene: .
j_gene: TRBJ2-5
abundance: .
v_gene: TRBV19
CDR3aa: CASSTPTDIGPIGETQYF
CDR3nt: TGTGCCAGTAGTACACCAACCGATATTGGGCCAATCGGAGAGACCCAGTACTTC

d_gene: TRBD2
j_gene: TRBJ2-7
abundance: .
v_gene: TRBV29-1
CDR3aa: CSVDQPGLAGVARNEQYF
CDR3nt: TGCAGCGTTGACCAGCCGGGACTAGCGGGGGTCGCCCGGAACGAGCAGTACTTC

d_gene: .
j_gene: TRBJ2-5
abundance: .
v_gene: TRBV19
CDR3aa: CASSIGAGQGETQYF
CDR3nt: TGTGCCAGTAGTATAGGGGCAGGGCAGGGGGAGACCCAGTACTTC

d_gene: .
j_gene: TRBJ1-2
abundance: .
v_gene: TRBV7-3
CDR3aa: CASSLGGSSGYTF
CDR3nt: TGTGCCAGCAGCTTGGGAGGTTCGAGTGGCTACACCTTC

d_gene: TRBD1
j_gene: TRBJ2-6
abundance: .
v_gene: TRBV7-9
CDR3aa: CASPGQAGGSISGANVLTF
CDR3nt: TGTGCCAGCCCTGGGCAGGCAGGGGGATCTATCTCTGGGGCCAACGTCCTGACTTTC

d_gene: .
j_gene: TRBJ1-2
abundance: .
v_gene: TRBV7-8
CDR3aa: CASSLGGVSSYGYTF
CDR3nt: TGTGCCAGCAGCTTAGGAGGTGTAAGCAGCTATGGCTACACCTTC

d_gene: .
j_gene: TRBJ2-4
abundance: once
v_gene: TRBV6-5
CDR3aa: CASSYRRAGDIQYF
CDR3nt: TGTGCCAGCAGTTACCGGCGTGCGGGCGACATTCAGTACTTC

d_gene: TRBD1
j_gene: TRBJ1-2
abundance: .
v_gene: TRBV4-1
CDR3aa: CASSQGRDREHYTF
CDR3nt: TGCGCCAGCAGCCAGGGTCGGGACAGGGAGCACTACACCTTC